There are a few counts of the clone carrying this TCR beta chain. TCRdb passed the 5' RACE reads through MiXCR, listing each CDR3 protein once. The data show about 33,000 distinct CDR3 sequences, over 6.5% seen once. This specimen belongs to a study of early T cells in non-severe SARS-CoV-2 infection. Germline CDR1 is MGHRA and CDR2 is YSYEKL. This CDR3 spans 16 amino acids. The V segment lost 3 bases and the J segment 4 bases; nucleotides outside the gene matches: 9. The V and J genes are TRBV4-1 and TRBJ2-1; 7 nucleotides align to TRBD2. Source material: whole blood. This receptor was taken from an adult who was a healthcare worker with PCR-confirmed SARS-CoV-2 infection or an uninfected control (not recorded which). In nucleotides, the CDR3 is TGCGCCAGCAGCCACCGGGAGGCTCCTGTGTACAATGAGCAGTTCTTC. Its translation is CASSHREAPVYNEQFF.